One sample yielded the 31 T cell receptor beta chains listed below, sequenced in a study of CD8+CD57+ T cells in acquired aplastic anemia. TCR beta VDJ and CDR3 profiles were obtained from a genomic DNA template. TCRdb redid the calling of the reads with MiXCR, one entry per CDR3 protein. The sample holds tens of thousands of distinct CDR3 sequences, roughly half seen once. Input material: sorted CD4+, CD8+, or CD8+CD57+ T cells (not recorded which) from PBMCs. Source of these receptors: a human donor in good health, serving as a control.

This clonotype was seen many times. J is TRBJ2-7 and V is TRBV10-1, with 10 bases matching TRBD2. The V and J ends lost 3 bases and 5 bases, in that order; junction bases with no gene match: 4. Germline V gene sequence: CDR1 WNHNN, CDR2 SYGVQD (reference sequence). CDR3 length: 14 residues. In DNA, the CDR3 is TGCGCCAGCAGTGATCCCGGGACTAGCGACGAGCAGTACTTC. It yields the protein CASSDPGTSDEQYF.

This clonotype was recorded at least ten times. The rearrangement links TRBV7-9 to TRBJ1-1; D gene uncertain. V was clipped by 5 bases and J by 0 bases, with 22 bases between them. The CDR3 totals 18 residues. The germline gives CDR1 SEHNR, CDR2 FQNEAQ (reference sequence). The DNA of the CDR3 is TGTGCCAGCAGCCACCGAGGGCTCGGCAGGCCTGTGAACACTGAAGCTTTCTTT. It translates to CASSHRGLGRPVNTEAFF. Full variable domain (remainder filled in from reference TRBV7-9 and TRBJ1-1): DTGVSQNPRHKITKRGQNVTFRCDPISEHNRLYWYRQTLGQGPEFLTYFQNEAQLEKSRLLSDRFSAERPKGSFSTLEIQRTEQGDSAMYLCASSHRGLGRPVNTEAFFGQGTRLTVV.

As DNA, the CDR3 is TGTGCCAGCAGTTACGAGCGACAGGGAAATGGCTACACCTTC. Its translation is CASSYERQGNGYTF. The chain is built from TRBV6-5 and TRBJ1-2; 7 bases match TRBD1. V lost 2 bases, J lost 6 bases, and 6 bases stayed unmatched. Germline loops: CDR1 MNHEY, CDR2 SVGAGI. The CDR3 extends over 14 amino acids.

The chain couples TRBV15 to TRBJ2-1; D is uncertain. V was trimmed by 3 bases and J by 5 bases, leaving 8 bases between them. CDR3 size: 13 residues. From germline, CDR1 is LNHNV and CDR2 YYDKDF (reference sequence). The CDR3 region is CATSRLGDNEQFF. The CDR3 DNA reads TGTGCCACCAGCAGGCTTGGGGACAATGAGCAGTTCTTC.

The rearrangement joins TRBV7-9 to TRBJ1-1; 7 bases agree with TRBD1. V shed 5 bases, J shed 0 bases, and the junction held 6 bases outside the gene matches. This CDR3 has 15 residues. Germline lookup yields CDR1 SEHNR and CDR2 FQNEAQ (reference sequence). The CDR3 sequence is CASSRGDSMNTEAFF. The CDR3 DNA follows: TGTGCCAGCAGCCGAGGGGACAGCATGAACACTGAAGCTTTCTTT.

In its sample, this clonotype was seen many times. J is TRBJ2-1 and V is TRBV5-4; the match to TRBD1 covers 8 bases. Trimming took 2 bases from V and 1 from J; bases not matched to a gene: 2. Germline V lookup: CDR1 SGHNT, CDR2 YYREEE (reference sequence). This CDR3 region has 15 residues. This chain's CDR3 is CASSFQGASYNEQFF. The CDR3 coding sequence is TGTGCCAGCAGCTTCCAGGGGGCGTCCTACAATGAGCAGTTCTTC.

This clonotype came up many times. The V and J genes are TRBV7-2 and TRBJ1-2, with a possible D match to TRBD1 (5 bases). This CDR3 region has 13 residues. V lost 0 bases to trimming and J lost 11 bases, with 13 bases between them. Germline CDR1 reads SGHTA; CDR2 reads FQGNSA. CDR3 sequence (DNA): TGTGCCAGCAGCTTAGCCGGAACAGGAAAATACACCTTC. Its protein is CASSLAGTGKYTF.

In the case of this clonotype: A read error may produce the germline difference seen at one junction end. The chain carries TRBV7-3 and TRBJ2-1; D is unclear. Germline V lookup: CDR1 SGHTA, CDR2 FQGTGA. The CDR3 sequence is 13 residues long. The CDR3 protein is CASSLTPYTEQFF. CDR3 bases: TGTGCCAGCAGCTTAACCCCCTACACTGAGCAGTTCTTC.

The V gene is TRBV24-1, the J gene TRBJ1-2, with unresolved D. CDR3 length equals 14 residues. The germline CDR1 and CDR2 sequences are KGHDR and SFDVKD. Trimming left V 5 bases short and J 1 base short, with 10 bases between. CDR3 coding DNA: TGTGCCACCAGTGGGGAACAGAATAACTATGGCTACACCTTC. It yields the protein CATSGEQNNYGYTF.

The rearrangement links TRBV4-1 to TRBJ2-2; D unclear. Deletions cut 5 bases from V and 8 bases from J, with 9 bases between. In germline, CDR1 is MGHRA, CDR2 YSYEKL. This CDR3 has 12 residues. The CDR3 DNA reads TGCGCCAGCAGCACTTCGACAGGGGAGCTGTTTTTT. Encoded protein: CASSTSTGELFF.

The V call is TRBV24-1, the J call TRBJ2-2, with 8 bases identical to TRBD2. Germline CDR1 is KGHDR and CDR2 is SFDVKD. V lost 1 base and J lost 4; bases outside the gene matches: 13. The CDR3 is 19 residues long. This chain's CDR3 is CATSDFRSSGLATTGELFF. CDR3 nucleotides: TGTGCCACCAGTGATTTTCGGTCCAGCGGACTAGCTACCACCGGGGAGCTGTTTTTT.

The CDR3 DNA reads TGCAGCGTTGCTGGGCGGGCTAACTACGAGCAGTACTTC. Amino acids: CSVAGRANYEQYF. The chain links TRBV29-1 to TRBJ2-7, with D perhaps matching TRBD2 (5 bases). This CDR3 has 13 amino acids. Trimming removed 4 bases from V and 3 bases from J, with 13 bases in between. The germline V gene has CDR1 SQVTM and CDR2 ANQGSEA.

This chain uses TRBV10-3 with TRBJ2-2, with a possible D match to TRBD2 (6 bases). The CDR3 sequence is 17 residues long. Germline CDR1 reads ENHRY; CDR2 reads SYGVKD. Trimming left V 3 bases short and J 1 base short, with 15 bases between. In nucleotides, the CDR3 is TGTGCCATCAGTGACCTGGGACTTGAAGAGAACACCGGGGAGCTGTTTTTT. Translating it yields CAISDLGLEENTGELFF.

This clonotype appeared many times. The rearrangement uses TRBV12-3 or TRBV12-4 and TRBJ1-1; TRBD1 is a possible D gene (5 bases). Trimming removed 6 bases from V and 6 bases from J, with 8 bases in between. The CDR3 is 11 residues long. The CDR3 nucleotides read TGTGCCAGCAGGGGGCGGGCTGAAGCTTTCTTT. Protein product: CASRGRAEAFF.

The rearrangement uses TRBV5-8 and TRBJ2-7; 11 bases line up with TRBD2. The last part of the DNA fits TRBJ2-5 better; the J call may be wrong. This CDR3 spans 14 amino acids. Germline CDR1 SGHTS, CDR2 YDEGEE. The CDR3 sequence: CASSSSGGRETQYF. DNA for the CDR3: TGTGCCAGCAGCTCTAGCGGGGGGCGGGAGACCCAGTACTTC.

The chain is built from TRBV27 and TRBJ1-6; D is unclear. Germline-derived CDR1 and CDR2 are MNHEY and SMNVEV (reference sequence). V lost 5 bases and J 13 bases, leaving 18 bases between the germline ends. The CDR3 consists of 14 residues. CDR3 sequence reads: CASSLQYGNQPLHF. CDR3 nucleotides: TGTGCCAGCAGTCTACAGTATGGCAATCAGCCCCTCCACTTT.

This clonotype was seen repeatedly, ten times or more. The CDR3 reads CASSFGVRDEQFF. The CDR3 DNA follows: TGTGCCAGCAGCTTTGGTGTGCGGGATGAGCAGTTCTTC. The genes are TRBV7-9 and TRBJ2-1; tentative D call: TRBD2 (5 bases). V lost 3 bases, J lost 8 bases, and 11 bases lay in between. The germline V gene has CDR1 SEHNR and CDR2 FQNEAQ (reference sequence). This CDR3 contains 13 residues.

The gene calls are TRBV24-1 and TRBJ2-6; tentative D call: TRBD1 (5 bases). With 5 bases removed from V and 3 bases from J, the gap between germline ends came to 7 bases. Germline V gene lookup returns CDR1 KGHDR and CDR2 SFDVKD. The CDR3 extends over 14 amino acids. Written as DNA, the CDR3 is TGTGCCACCAGTGTAGGGGTTGGGGCCAACGTCCTGACTTTC. Translating gives CATSVGVGANVLTF.

As concerns this clonotype: A read error is possible here, since a much larger clone lies one base away. The V gene is TRBV6-1, the J gene TRBJ2-3; D ambiguous. This CDR3 region has 15 residues. Germline loops: CDR1 MNHNS, CDR2 SASEGT. Trimming took 4 bases from V and 3 from J, leaving 14 bases between them. This CDR3 reads CASSVLIAETDTQYF. Here the CDR3 DNA reads TGTGCCAGCAGTGTACTAATAGCCGAAACAGATACGCAGTATTTT.

This clonotype was detected once. V gene TRBV29-1 combines with J gene TRBJ1-3; 9 bases map to TRBD1. After removal of 1 base from V and 2 bases from J, the junction contained 0 bases not matched to a gene. This CDR3 comprises 14 residues. The germline gives CDR1 SQVTM, CDR2 ANQGSEA. The CDR3 DNA sequence: TGCAGCGTTGAAGGGACAGGGGCTGGAAACACCATATATTTT. Amino acid sequence: CSVEGTGAGNTIYF.

V usage is TRBV29-1 and J usage is TRBJ2-1; the match to TRBD2 covers 9 bases. The CDR3 is 15 residues long. Trimming cost V 3 bases and J 9 bases; bases outside gene matches: 12. Germline V lookup: CDR1 SQVTM, CDR2 ANQGSEA. As DNA, the CDR3 is TGCAGCGTTGATTTGCGTCTAGCGGGGTCGGGTGAGCAGTTCTTC. Residues: CSVDLRLAGSGEQFF.

This clonotype appeared once. The chain's CDR3 is CASSIGTGPTYEQYF. CDR3 nucleotides: TGTGCCAGTAGCATCGGGACAGGACCTACCTACGAGCAGTACTTC. This sequence joins TRBV19 and TRBJ2-7, with 8 nucleotides matching TRBD1. The germline CDR1 and CDR2 sequences are LNHDA and SQIVND (reference sequence). The CDR3 contains 15 residues. After removal of 6 bases from V and 2 bases from J, the junction contained 9 bases not matched to a gene.

This clonotype was recorded many times. The genes are TRBV7-9 and TRBJ1-5, with D hard to call. Germline V lookup: CDR1 SEHNR, CDR2 FQNEAQ (reference sequence). V was trimmed by 1 base and J by 9 bases, leaving 7 bases between them. This CDR3 comprises 12 residues. The CDR3 DNA sequence: TGTGCCAGCAGCTTAGGGGGAATGCCCCAGCATTTT. Its translation: CASSLGGMPQHF.

This clonotype was picked up many times. This may be a read error: a much more frequent sequence differs by one nucleotide. The chain recombines TRBV4-1 with TRBJ2-7; D unclear. The CDR3 covers 13 residues. Between the trimmed V and J ends, which lost 9 bases and 0 bases, there was a span of 12 bases. Germline CDR1 MGHRA, CDR2 YSYEKL. The CDR3 loop reads CASAMAASYEQYF. The CDR3 region has the DNA TGCGCCAGTGCGATGGCAGCCTCCTACGAGCAGTACTTC.

This chain links TRBV10-3 with TRBJ2-7; D unresolved. The ends were cut back, 4 bases at V and 3 bases at J, with 10 bases in the middle. This CDR3 has 13 amino acids. Looked up from germline, CDR1 is ENHRY and CDR2 is SYGVKD. This CDR3 reads CAISALDGYEQYF. Written as DNA, the CDR3 is TGTGCCATCAGTGCACTGGACGGCTACGAGCAGTACTTC.

This chain connects TRBV15 to TRBJ1-6, with 8 bases identical to TRBD1. Germline V gives CDR1 LNHNV, CDR2 YYDKDF (reference sequence). CDR3 length equals 15 residues. V trimming: 4 bases; J trimming: 7 bases; junction bases outside the gene matches: 6. The CDR3 region is CATSIQTGENSPLHF. CDR3 coding DNA: TGTGCCACCAGCATACAGACAGGGGAAAATTCACCCCTCCACTTT.

The rearrangement joins TRBV7-2 to TRBJ2-5; D is possibly TRBD2 (6 bases). Deletions cut 6 bases from V and 2 bases from J, with 13 bases between. The CDR3 consists of 14 residues. The germline V gene has CDR1 SGHTA and CDR2 FQGNSA. The CDR3 bases are TGTGCCAGCAGACCAAGACTAGTTCAAGAGACCCAGTACTTC. This codes for CASRPRLVQETQYF.

This rearrangement joins TRBV24-1 to TRBJ2-3; D unresolved. Trimming took 5 bases from V and 2 from J, leaving 7 bases between them. The germline V gene has CDR1 KGHDR and CDR2 SFDVKD. This CDR3 spans 13 amino acids. CDR3 amino acids: CATSVGYTDTQYF. CDR3 nucleotide sequence: TGTGCCACCAGTGTGGGGTACACAGATACGCAGTATTTT.

This chain connects TRBV19 to TRBJ2-5; D gene ambiguous. Per germline, CDR1 LNHDA and CDR2 SQIVND (reference sequence). This CDR3 contains 14 residues. Trimming cost V 8 bases and J 5 bases, with 18 bases left between them. CDR3 amino acids: CASAQADDVETQYF. CDR3 nucleotide sequence: TGTGCCAGTGCTCAGGCAGACGATGTGGAGACCCAGTACTTC. Together with reference TRBV19 and TRBJ2-5, the CDR3 gives the full variable domain: DGGITQSPKYLFRKEGQNVTLSCEQNLNHDAMYWYRQDPGQGLRLIYYSQIVNDFQKGDIAEGYSVSREKKESFPLTVTSAQKNPTAFYLCASAQADDVETQYFGPGTRLLVL.

Relative to its sample, this clonotype is medium-sized. V and J are TRBV29-1 and TRBJ2-1; D unresolved. This CDR3 spans 12 amino acids. Germline V CDR1 and CDR2: SQVTM, ANQGSEA. V was cut by 4 bases and J by 10 bases, with 14 bases left in between. The chain's CDR3 is CSVVDLGSEQFF. The CDR3 nucleotides read TGCAGCGTTGTAGACCTCGGGTCAGAGCAGTTCTTC.

The chain is built from TRBV29-1 and TRBJ1-2, with 10 bases aligning to TRBD1. This CDR3 has 14 residues. The J segment lost 4 bases and the V segment lost 5 bases, leaving 7 bases of the junction unmatched. Per germline, CDR1 SQVTM and CDR2 ANQGSEA. DNA for the CDR3: TGCAGCGTTAGGGGGACAGGGGTTCTCTATGGCTACACCTTC. Translated: CSVRGTGVLYGYTF.